The 17 T cell receptor beta chains reported below all come from one sample, sequenced in a study of blood T cells in healthy people across ages. A second PCR, run for roughly 7 to 12 cycles, used a sample-barcoded 5' primer plus a J-beta primer mix. TCRdb fed the 5' RACE reads into MiXCR, producing one record per CDR3 protein. Counted here are 1.6 million or so distinct CDR3 sequences, about 31% occurring once; the ten biggest clones make up about 10%. The sequenced sample consisted of blood. These receptors all stem from a woman aged 30 to 39 in good health.

The chain is built from TRBV7-9 and TRBJ2-7; tentative D call: TRBD1 (5 bases). The V end was cut by 5 bases, the J end by 7 bases, with 12 bases between. This CDR3 has 12 residues. Germline lookup yields CDR1 SEHNR and CDR2 FQNEAQ (reference sequence). The CDR3 loop is CASSDSLAEQYF. CDR3 nucleotide sequence: TGTGCCAGCAGCGACAGTTTGGCGGAGCAGTACTTC.

This clonotype showed up just a few times. The V gene is TRBV20-1, the J gene TRBJ2-5, with D perhaps TRBD1 (8 bases). CDR1 DFQATT and CDR2 SNEGSKA come from the germline V gene (reference sequence). The CDR3 is 13 amino acids. V was pared by 3 bases and J by 11 bases, with 19 bases between. The CDR3 bases are TGCAGTGCTAGTTACAGGGGGGAGGGAGAGCAGTACTTC. The encoded protein is CSASYRGEGEQYF.

This clonotype came up once. This rearrangement joins TRBV3-1 to TRBJ2-5, with D tentatively TRBD2 (6 bases). The CDR3 loop spans 17 amino acids. Germline CDR1 LGHDT, CDR2 YNNKEL (reference sequence). V lost 3 bases, J lost 2 bases, and 19 bases lay in between. CDR3 in amino acids: CASSQNRDSHHQETQYF. The CDR3 nucleotides read TGTGCCAGCAGCCAGAACCGGGACTCGCACCATCAAGAGACCCAGTACTTC.

V and J are TRBV10-2 and TRBJ2-5, with 7 bases that match TRBD2. The V gene's germline CDR1 is WSHSY and CDR2 SAAADI. V gave up 7 bases and J gave up 5 bases; unmatched junction bases: 13. The length of the CDR3 is 15 residues. CDR3 in DNA: TGCGCCAGCATGGAGACTAGCTACCAATGGGAGACCCAGTACTTC. This codes for CASMETSYQWETQYF.

V usage is TRBV15 and J usage is TRBJ2-1; 11 nucleotides agree with TRBD2. The CDR3 has 15 residues. Trimming removed 3 bases from V and 3 bases from J; junction bases left unmatched: 1. The germline gives CDR1 LNHNV, CDR2 YYDKDF (reference sequence). In DNA, the CDR3 is TGTGCCACCAGCAGTAGCGGGAGGGGCTACAATGAGCAGTTCTTC. Amino acids: CATSSSGRGYNEQFF.

This clonotype was observed many times. The chain joins TRBV20-1 to TRBJ2-3; 7 bases fit TRBD1. Unmatched junction bases numbered 12, after V lost 6 bases and J lost 0 bases. CDR1 is DFQATT, CDR2 SNEGSKA, per germline (reference sequence). The CDR3 is made up of 16 amino acids. CDR3 nucleotides: TGCAGTGCCCAACCCCACGGACAGGCTAGCACAGATACGCAGTATTTT. Translating gives CSAQPHGQASTDTQYF.

CDR3 sequence reads: CASSPTRAVLGTEAFF. The CDR3 nucleotides are TGTGCCAGCTCCCCTACCAGGGCGGTACTCGGCACTGAAGCTTTCTTT. This chain uses TRBV18 with TRBJ1-1; weak D call: TRBD1 (5 bases). Trimming removed 6 bases from V and 4 bases from J, with 21 bases in between. Germline V gene sequence: CDR1 KGHSH, CDR2 LQKENI. This CDR3 is 16 amino acids long.

V is TRBV27 and J is TRBJ1-5; D not resolved. This CDR3 is 17 amino acids long. Trimming took off 6 bases at V and 0 bases at J, with 18 bases between the two ends. Germline V gene sequence: CDR1 MNHEY, CDR2 SMNVEV (reference sequence). CDR3 amino acids: CASRSRPLGYSNQPQHF. CDR3 coding DNA: TGTGCCAGCAGATCGAGACCCTTGGGGTATAGCAATCAGCCCCAGCATTTT.

This chain joins TRBV3-1 and TRBJ2-6; 7 bases line up with TRBD2. V gave up 1 base and J gave up 0 bases; unmatched junction bases: 9. From germline, CDR1 is LGHDT and CDR2 YNNKEL (reference sequence). This CDR3 region has 19 residues. As DNA, the CDR3 is TGTGCCAGCAGCCAAGTCCTCACTAGCGAGAACTCTGGGGCCAACGTCCTGACTTTC. It translates to CASSQVLTSENSGANVLTF.

This clonotype has at least ten counts. The V gene is TRBV7-2, the J gene TRBJ2-1, with 9 bases matching TRBD2. The ends lost 3 bases at V and 9 bases at J; junction bases unmatched: 9. The CDR3 has 15 amino acids. The V gene's germline CDR1 is SGHTA and CDR2 FQGNSA. The DNA of the CDR3 is TGTGCCAGCAGCTTCTGGGCTAGCGGGGCCTCTGAGCAGTTCTTC. It translates to CASSFWASGASEQFF.

CDR3 DNA: TGTGCCAGCAGTCCGCGACTAGCGGGAGAAGAGGAGCAGTACTTC. It specifies CASSPRLAGEEEQYF. The chain is built from TRBV27 and TRBJ2-7; 12 bases align to TRBD2. Germline trimming cut 5 bases from V and 7 bases from J; bases unmatched to any gene: 9. The CDR3 covers 15 residues. The germline V gene has CDR1 MNHEY and CDR2 SMNVEV (reference sequence).

This clonotype was seen many times. This chain connects TRBV20-1 to TRBJ2-7, with 8 bases matching TRBD2. Germline V gives CDR1 DFQATT, CDR2 SNEGSKA (reference sequence). The ends lost 0 bases at V and 4 bases at J; junction bases unmatched: 11. The CDR3 extends over 16 amino acids. This CDR3 reads CSARDPGGTNAYEQYF. CDR3 nucleotides: TGCAGTGCTAGAGATCCGGGAGGGACGAACGCTTACGAGCAGTACTTC.

The J gene is TRBJ2-7, the V gene TRBV4-1; 10 nucleotides match TRBD1. The CDR3 is 17 amino acids. Germline values: CDR1 MGHRA, CDR2 YSYEKL. The V gene end was trimmed by 4 bases and the J gene end by 4 bases; junction bases not matched to a gene: 13. DNA of the CDR3: TGCGCCAGCAGCCGCAGGGAAGGAGACAGGGGGCCTTACGAGCAGTACTTC. It translates to CASSRREGDRGPYEQYF.

The chain links TRBV20-1 to TRBJ2-7; no definite D call. The end of the DNA is better explained by TRBJ2-5, so the J call may be wrong. The length of the CDR3 is 12 residues. CDR1 and CDR2 (germline): DFQATT, SNEGSKA (reference sequence). Here the CDR3 reads CSAPVFQETQYF. CDR3 nucleotides: TGCAGTGCTCCCGTATTCCAAGAGACCCAGTACTTC.

This clonotype was seen a few times. V and J are TRBV7-2 and TRBJ2-1; D unclear. The CDR3 loop spans 15 amino acids. Trimming removed 2 bases at V and 6 bases at J, with 14 bases between. CDR1 and CDR2 (germline): SGHTA, FQGNSA. CDR3: CASSLSKGLGNEQFF. CDR3 in DNA: TGTGCCAGCAGCTTAAGTAAAGGGTTGGGCAATGAGCAGTTCTTC.

The rearrangement links TRBV7-8 to TRBJ2-7; D may be TRBD1 (6 bases). Germline V gene data show CDR1 as SGHVS and CDR2 as FQNEAQ. The V end lost 5 bases, the J end lost 7 bases, and 21 bases lay between the germline ends. This CDR3 contains 15 residues. The DNA for the CDR3 is TGTGCCAGCAGCGGCCGGGACAAGGCCTGGGGGGAGCAGTACTTC. It yields the protein CASSGRDKAWGEQYF.

This clonotype showed up many times. The chain links TRBV5-4 to TRBJ2-7; no firm D call. The CDR3 extends over 15 amino acids. Germline CDR1 is SGHNT and CDR2 is YYREEE (reference sequence). Trimming pared 4 bases from V and 2 bases from J, leaving 16 bases between. This CDR3 reads CASSRGGRSPYEQYF. The CDR3 DNA is TGTGCCAGCAGCCGAGGCGGAAGGTCCCCCTACGAGCAGTACTTC. The whole variable domain, filled in from reference TRBV5-4 and TRBJ2-7, reads ETGVTQSPTHLIKTRGQQVTLRCSSQSGHNTVSWYQQALGQGPQFIFQYYREEENGRGNFPPRFSGLQFPNYSSELNVNALELDDSALYLCASSRGGRSPYEQYFGPGTRLTVT.